Listed below are T cell receptor beta chains from one sample, sequenced in a study of beta chain features in type 1 diabetes. Data came from immunoSEQ multiplex PCR; TCRdb stores just in-frame clones and leaves some out. The sample includes about 350,000 clones, 15% to 20% of them seen just once. Sequencing was carried out using naive CD4+ T cells from blood. All receptors derive from a woman in her late teens or twenties in good health. The CDR3 runs from the conserved cysteine through the conserved F or W. D genes are given only for firm matches. Rows may omit the clone size; those that give it use once, few, many or a size class.

len	v_gene	d_gene	abundance	j_gene	CDR3nt	CDR3aa
13	TRBV14	.	few	TRBJ1-2	TGTGCCAGCAGCCAAGGACAGCTCTATGGCTACACCTTC	CASSQGQLYGYTF
13	TRBV30	TRBD2	.	TRBJ2-5	TGTGCCTGGCAAGCGGGGGCTGGGGAGACCCAGTACTTC	CAWQAGAGETQYF
13	TRBV7-7	.	few	TRBJ2-5	TGTGCTAGCAGCACGGGACTGGGGGAGACCCAGTACTTC	CASSTGLGETQYF
16	TRBV30	.	.	TRBJ2-6	TGTGCCTGGAGTAGGAGCAGTTCCTCTGGGGCCAACGTCCTGACTTTC	CAWSRSSSSGANVLTF
13	TRBV30	TRBD1	.	TRBJ1-2	TGTGCCTGGAGGTGGACAGGGAACTATGGCTACACCTTC	CAWRWTGNYGYTF
14	TRBV7-2	.	.	TRBJ2-5	TGTGCCAGCAGTCTAGCGCGGCAGGTGGAGACCCAGTACTTC	CASSLARQVETQYF
13	TRBV30	.	few	TRBJ1-3	TGTGCCTTAGGGAGGGGCCCTGGAAACACCATATATTTT	CALGRGPGNTIYF
15	TRBV9	TRBD2	.	TRBJ2-1	TGTGCCAGCAGCGTTAGCGGGAGGGTAATGGTGGAGCAGTTCTTC	CASSVSGRVMVEQFF
16	TRBV9	TRBD2	.	TRBJ2-1	TGTGCCAGCAGGTATTTATGGGGGGGTCCACGGAATGAGCAGTTCTTC	CASRYLWGGPRNEQFF
13	TRBV29-1	TRBD1	.	TRBJ1-5	TGCAGCGTCAGGACAGGGGGTGATCAGCCCCAGCATTTT	CSVRTGGDQPQHF
15	TRBV4-2	TRBD1	.	TRBJ2-3	TGTGCCAGCAGACCACAGGGGGGTCCGTCAGATACGCAGTATTTT	CASRPQGGPSDTQYF
14	TRBV19	TRBD1	.	TRBJ1-5	TGTGCCAGTAGTGGACAGGGAAGCAATCAGCCCCAGCATTTT	CASSGQGSNQPQHF
14	TRBV5-1	TRBD2	few	TRBJ2-3	TGCGCCAGCAGATCGCTAGCGGGGGAGGATACGCAGTATTTT	CASRSLAGEDTQYF
17	TRBV10-3	TRBD2	few	TRBJ2-1	TGTGCCATCAGTGGGGTCGGGACTAGCGGGAGAGCAGATGAGCAGTTCTTC	CAISGVGTSGRADEQFF
12	TRBV5-4	.	.	TRBJ2-1	TGTGCCAGCAGCTTCTCGCGCAATGAGCAGTTCTTC	CASSFSRNEQFF
17	TRBV18	TRBD1	.	TRBJ2-7	TGTGCCAGCTCACCAACCTTTGGGACAGGGGCGGGCTACGAGCAGTACTTC	CASSPTFGTGAGYEQYF
15	TRBV9	TRBD1	once	TRBJ1-1	TGTGCCAGCAGCGTAGCGACAGGGCATAGGGCTGAAGCTTTCTTT	CASSVATGHRAEAFF
11	TRBV20-1	.	few	TRBJ1-1	TGCAGTGCTAGAGATTCCTATGAAGCTTTCTTT	CSARDSYEAFF
16	TRBV6-6	TRBD2	few	TRBJ2-1	TGTGCCAGCAGTTACGGTAGCGGGAGGATTGCCAATGAGCAGTTCTTC	CASSYGSGRIANEQFF
16	TRBV2	.	.	TRBJ2-3	TGTGCCAGCAGACCAACCATTAGTACTAGCACAGATACGCAGTATTTT	CASRPTISTSTDTQYF
12	TRBV5-4	.	.	TRBJ2-1	TGTGCCAGCAGCTTAAGCGGGAATGAGCAGTTCTTC	CASSLSGNEQFF
17	TRBV7-3	TRBD1	few	TRBJ1-2	TGTGCCAGCAGCTTACCCCCGACAGGGGTAACCCCGTATGGCTACACCTTC	CASSLPPTGVTPYGYTF
15	TRBV19	TRBD1	.	TRBJ1-1	TGTGCCAGTAGTGTCCGACAGGGTTCGTCCACTGAAGCTTTCTTT	CASSVRQGSSTEAFF
14	TRBV7-9	TRBD2	few	TRBJ2-3	TGTGCCAGCAGCTTAACTAGCGGGACAAATACGCAGTATTTT	CASSLTSGTNTQYF
13	TRBV19	.	few	TRBJ1-1	TGTGCCAGTAGCCTACAGGGAGCCACTGAAGCTTTCTTT	CASSLQGATEAFF
16	TRBV4-3	TRBD1	.	TRBJ2-7	TGCGCCAGCAGCCAAGAATTAGGACAGGGGTGGATCGAGCAGTACTTC	CASSQELGQGWIEQYF
13	TRBV6-1	.	few	TRBJ2-3	TGTGCCAGCAGAGACAAGTTCACAGATACGCAGTATTTT	CASRDKFTDTQYF
13	TRBV30	TRBD1	once	TRBJ1-2	TGTGCCTGGAGCTCGACAGGGGCCTATGGCTACACCTTC	CAWSSTGAYGYTF
12	TRBV30	TRBD1	.	TRBJ2-7	TGTGCCACAGGGGGCGCAAGGGACGAGCAGTACTTC	CATGGARDEQYF
15	TRBV5-6	TRBD1	few	TRBJ1-5	TGTGCCAGCAGCTCGGACAGGGCTAGCAATCAGCCCCAGCATTTT	CASSSDRASNQPQHF
14	TRBV7-9	.	.	TRBJ1-1	TGTGCCAGCAGCTCTTACGGTGTAGTCACTGAAGCTTTCTTT	CASSSYGVVTEAFF
13	TRBV4-1	.	.	TRBJ1-5	TGCGCCAGCAGCCAAAGCAGGGATCAGCCCCAGCATTTT	CASSQSRDQPQHF
19	TRBV7-3	TRBD1	few	TRBJ1-1	TGTGCCAGCAGCCCGAAACCACTAACCGGGACAGGGGGCTACACTGAAGCTTTCTTT	CASSPKPLTGTGGYTEAFF